This T cell receptor beta chain was sequenced for a study of regulatory T cells in long-lasting Graves disease. Between the trimmed V and J ends, which lost 4 bases and 1 base, there was a span of 11 bases. The CDR3 contains 15 residues. Germline CDR1 LGHDT, CDR2 YNNKEL (reference sequence). Libraries of TCR beta came from iRepertoire HTBI primers plus Arm-PCR of CDR3 regions. TCRdb reanalysed the multiplex PCR reads using MiXCR and keeps one entry per CDR3 protein. The data contain 680,000 or so distinct CDR3 sequences, approximately 15% of them singletons. This sample's time point: newly diagnosed GD, antithyroid drugs for less than 3 months. PBMCs provided the RNA from which the TCR library was made. This same sample was also part of a study on T cells in Graves' hyperthyroidism and ophthalmopathy.

The chain links TRBV3-1 to TRBJ1-5; D not resolved. Specimen: peripheral blood mononuclear cells (PBMCs), collected at new diagnosis, from a patient treated with antithyroid drugs. This TCR was recovered from a woman under 40 with Graves disease. The CDR3 sequence: CASSPSSGSNQPQHF. The CDR3 DNA sequence: TGTGCCAGCAGCCCCAGCTCGGGGAGCAATCAGCCCCAGCATTTT.